This TCR beta chain was observed in a study of a mutant IDH1 vaccine in newly diagnosed glioma (TCRdb year 2021). For the study in its entirety: Eight vaccinations were administered to patients in weeks 1, 3, 5, 7, 11, 15, 19 and 23, corresponding to visits V03 through V10. For exploratory analyses, longitudinal TCRB deep sequencing was carried out in 25 to 30 treated patients wherever samples were available. Of the approximately 30 treated patients, roughly 62% were male and 37.5% were female, and the mean age was around 40 years. Peripheral blood samples were drawn at six visits, namely V03 (baseline), V05, V07, V10, V12 and V13. Prior to enrollment, standard therapy consisting of radiotherapy alone, temozolomide alone, or radiochemotherapy with temozolomide had been administered to patients, with the combination being received by most patients. Vaccination started 4-6 weeks after radiotherapy alone, or was given together with temozolomide cycles in the groups whose treatment included chemotherapy.

What the work shows at the level of the full study, not this receptor alone: Pseudoprogression appeared unrelated to alterations in the top peripheral T cell clonotypes detected by TCRB sequencing. Selection of PBMC samples for TCRB deep sequencing was based on availability. Immune responses induced by the vaccine were seen in roughly 95% of patients across multiple MHC alleles. According to the authors, sample limitations meant that analyses of patient blood samples could not be reproduced.

Note on this clone: Its antigen remains unidentified. Per-base quality was not reported, and no clone a single base away is much larger than it.

Libraries came from the immunoSEQ multiplex PCR assay. Rearranged TCR beta chain sequences were amplified with the hsTCRB Kit following the manufacturer's protocol. Sequencing of TCRB libraries was carried out on an Illumina MiSeq. The authors' pipeline ran thus. Demultiplexing, trimming and gene mapping were performed with the kit vendor's proprietary platform. As stored in TCRdb, this immuneACCESS dataset retains in-frame rearrangements with V and J assigned. A fraction of the clones does not appear; measured against another copy, unresolved V genes explain less than half of the discrepancy, and the remainder lacks a known reason. The D gene and trimming were derived from the DNA, and the V and J assignments and clone size from that table. Recorded for this sample are around 65,000 clones; 80% of them occurred a single time. Clones ranked in the top ten supply about 6% of the sample. CDR1 and CDR2, per the germline V gene, are SGHDN and FVKESK. The cysteine opens and the phenylalanine closes a CDR3 of 20 amino acids. The sequence is cut down to CDR3 DNA, 60 bases in frame from base 1. V gives up 1 base and J gives up 1 base, and the segment between their germline ends measures 25 bases.

The time point label of this sample denotes: week 11, during vaccination. Each vaccine dose, consisting of 300 ug of a 20-mer mutant IDH1 peptide in Montanide, was administered subcutaneously with topical imiquimod. The donors had newly diagnosed IDH1-mutant astrocytomas of WHO grade 3 or 4 that showed loss of nuclear ATRX. The samples were drawn from NOA16, a multicentre, single-arm, open-label phase I trial in Germany that tested a mutant IDH1 peptide vaccine in humans for the first time. Genomic DNA for TCRB sequencing was extracted from EDTA blood using the DNeasy Blood and Tissue Kit. This clonotype was obtained from a man aged 50-60 years with glioma. The sample here was PBMCs, taken from a glioma patient whose treatment included an IDH1 peptide vaccine. The rearrangement joined TRBV14 to TRBJ1-1; 5 matching bases give a weak D call of TRBD1. This receptor carries the CDR3 CASSQVRRTSSVESNTEAFF. The DNA sequence is TGTGCCAGCAGCCAAGTTCGTAGGACATCGTCGGTAGAGTCGAACACTGAAGCTTTCTTT.